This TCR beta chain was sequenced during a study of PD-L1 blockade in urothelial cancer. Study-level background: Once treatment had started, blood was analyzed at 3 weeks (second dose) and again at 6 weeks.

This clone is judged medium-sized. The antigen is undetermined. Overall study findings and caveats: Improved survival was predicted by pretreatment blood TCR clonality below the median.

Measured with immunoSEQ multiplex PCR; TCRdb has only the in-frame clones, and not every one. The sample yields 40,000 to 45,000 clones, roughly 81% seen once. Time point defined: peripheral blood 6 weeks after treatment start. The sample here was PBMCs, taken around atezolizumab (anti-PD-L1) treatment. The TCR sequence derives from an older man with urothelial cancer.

CDR3: CASSRATGGNYGYTF. The DNA for the CDR3 is TGCGCCAGCAGCCGAGCCACAGGGGGAAACTATGGCTACACCTTC. The genes are TRBV4-1 and TRBJ1-2, with 8 bases that match TRBD1. This CDR3 spans 15 amino acids. In germline, CDR1 is MGHRA, CDR2 YSYEKL. Trimming cost V 4 bases and J 2 bases; bases outside gene matches: 6.